The 26 T cell receptor beta chains listed next were all sequenced from one sample in a study of cytomegalovirus exposure and HLA in healthy donors. PCR was performed using 60 Vbeta and 13 Jbeta primers. The protocol was immunoSEQ multiplex PCR, while the TCRdb copy is restricted to in-frame clones and leaves out a portion. Counted here are about 100,000 clones, roughly 76% occurring once; the ten biggest clones make up roughly 3.5%. Input material: PBMCs. The receptors come from a man aged 35-49 years in good health and CMV-seronegative.

The V gene is TRBV7-9, the J gene TRBJ1-2; 8 bases map to TRBD1. Germline V gene sequence: CDR1 SEHNR, CDR2 FQNEAQ (reference sequence). The J segment lost 4 bases and the V segment lost 5 bases, leaving 6 bases of the junction unmatched. The CDR3 extends over 14 amino acids. The CDR3 loop is CASSLGQGAYGYTF. In DNA form, the CDR3 reads TGTGCCAGCAGCCTAGGACAGGGAGCCTATGGCTACACCTTC.

The chain couples TRBV14 to TRBJ2-1; 7 nucleotides agree with TRBD2. The V segment lost 4 bases and the J segment 5 bases; nucleotides outside the gene matches: 11. The germline CDR1 and CDR2 sequences are SGHDN and FVKESK. This CDR3 is built from 16 residues. This chain's CDR3 is CASSPKAGRTHNEQFF. The CDR3 coding sequence is TGTGCCAGCAGCCCCAAAGCGGGACGGACCCACAATGAGCAGTTCTTC.

V usage is TRBV9 and J usage is TRBJ2-5, with 12 bases identical to TRBD2. This CDR3 has 14 residues. V lost 2 bases and J lost 4; bases outside the gene matches: 0. CDR1 SGDLS and CDR2 YYNGEE come from the germline V gene. CDR3 in amino acids: CASSVTSGGETQYF. CDR3 DNA: TGTGCCAGCAGCGTGACTAGCGGGGGAGAGACCCAGTACTTC.

The gene calls are TRBV7-6 and TRBJ1-6; D remains ambiguous. The CDR3 covers 15 residues. From germline, CDR1 is SGHVS and CDR2 FNYEAQ. V lost 1 base, J lost 6 bases, and 10 bases lay in between. The CDR3 bases are TGTGCCAGCAGCTTAGGGCAGCGCTTTAATTCACCCCTCCACTTT. It is translated as CASSLGQRFNSPLHF.

The chain combines TRBV5-1 with TRBJ2-2; D is unresolved. Trimming took off 2 bases at V and 2 bases at J, with 10 bases between the two ends. CDR3 length: 15 residues. The germline V gene has CDR1 SGHRS and CDR2 YFSETQ. The CDR3 DNA reads as TGCGCCAGCAGCTTAATACCGAGCAACACCGGGGAGCTGTTTTTT. Translated: CASSLIPSNTGELFF.

The genes are TRBV19 and TRBJ2-5, with D perhaps TRBD1 (5 bases). Germline CDR1 is LNHDA and CDR2 is SQIVND (reference sequence). The CDR3 loop spans 15 amino acids. With 4 bases removed from V and 4 bases from J, the gap between germline ends came to 16 bases. CDR3 residues: CASSRGGPRLETQYF. Here the CDR3 DNA reads TGTGCCAGTAGTAGGGGCGGACCTCGTTTAGAGACCCAGTACTTC.

The chain couples TRBV30 to TRBJ2-7; TRBD2 is a possible D gene (6 bases). V lost 8 bases and J lost 0, with 17 bases in between. Germline V lookup: CDR1 GTSNPN, CDR2 SVGIG (reference sequence). The CDR3 loop spans 14 amino acids. The CDR3 bases are TGTGCCGGGCCAGGAGGGGATATCTCCTACGAGCAGTACTTC. Translation: CAGPGGDISYEQYF.

The chain has TRBV7-9 and TRBJ1-5; TRBD1 matches 9 bases. CDR3 length equals 16 residues. V trimming: 5 bases; J trimming: 2 bases; junction bases outside the gene matches: 7. Germline V gives CDR1 SEHNR, CDR2 FQNEAQ (reference sequence). CDR3 DNA: TGTGCCAGCAGCGATGGACAGGGGTTGGGCAATCAGCCCCAGCATTTT. Protein sequence: CASSDGQGLGNQPQHF.

The rearrangement joins TRBV5-1 to TRBJ2-2; 9 nucleotides align to TRBD1. The CDR3 totals 16 residues. Germline V gives CDR1 SGHRS, CDR2 YFSETQ. J was trimmed by 4 bases and V by 0 bases; bases with no gene match: 4. CDR3 DNA: TGCGCCAGCAGCTTGGGGACAGGGGTTACCACCGGGGAGCTGTTTTTT. Its protein product is CASSLGTGVTTGELFF.

The rearrangement joins TRBV9 to TRBJ2-3; TRBD2 agrees at 8 bases. The J segment lost 3 bases and the V segment lost 2 bases, leaving 8 bases of the junction unmatched. This CDR3 has 16 residues. Germline V gene lookup returns CDR1 SGDLS and CDR2 YYNGEE. The CDR3 nucleotides are TGTGCCAGCAGCGTCATCCGGGGGGGCCGAACAGATACGCAGTATTTT. As protein: CASSVIRGGRTDTQYF. Complete variable domain (other parts from reference TRBV9 and TRBJ2-3): DSGVTQTPKHLITATGQRVTLRCSPRSGDLSVYWYQQSLDQGLQFLIQYYNGEERAKGNILERFSAQQFPDLHSELNLSSLELGDSALYFCASSVIRGGRTDTQYFGPGTRLTVL.

CDR3 coding DNA: TGTGCCAGCAGCTTTCCAGGGGACACTAATGAAAAACTGTTTTTT. Amino acids: CASSFPGDTNEKLFF. The chain carries TRBV7-2 and TRBJ1-4, with a possible D match to TRBD1 (6 bases). V lost 3 bases and J lost 2, with 10 bases in between. CDR3 length equals 15 residues. Germline values: CDR1 SGHTA, CDR2 FQGNSA.

The chain joins TRBV28 to TRBJ1-4; D is possibly TRBD1 (6 bases). With 3 bases removed from V and 8 bases from J, the gap between germline ends came to 16 bases. This CDR3 comprises 15 residues. Germline-derived CDR1 and CDR2 are MDHEN and SYDVKM. The CDR3: CASSFSRQGSEKLFF. CDR3 coding DNA: TGTGCCAGCAGTTTTAGTAGGCAGGGGAGCGAAAAACTGTTTTTT.

V is TRBV11-2 and J is TRBJ2-5; 8 positions agree with TRBD1. V was clipped by 2 bases and J by 2 bases; unmatched bases: 7. This CDR3 is 16 amino acids long. The germline V gene encodes CDR1 SGHAT and CDR2 FQNNGV. DNA for the CDR3: TGTGCCAGCAGCTTACATCCAGGGGGCCGGCAAGAGACCCAGTACTTC. It specifies CASSLHPGGRQETQYF.

The chain carries TRBV11-2 and TRBJ2-3; D possibly corresponds to TRBD2 (6 bases). Trimming took 6 bases from V and 3 from J, leaving 22 bases between them. This CDR3 comprises 17 residues. Germline V gene data show CDR1 as SGHAT and CDR2 as FQNNGV. CDR3 nucleotides: TGTGCCAGCAGGTTTAGGGGCGGGGTGTCAGTAACAGATACGCAGTATTTT. Amino acids: CASRFRGGVSVTDTQYF.

The rearrangement links TRBV27 to TRBJ1-6, with 9 bases identical to TRBD1. Germline lookup yields CDR1 MNHEY and CDR2 SMNVEV (reference sequence). This CDR3 has 14 amino acids. V lost 5 bases and J lost 7; bases outside the gene matches: 3. CDR3 in DNA: TGTGCCAGCAGTCGGACAGGGGCCAATTCACCCCTCCACTTT. Encoded protein: CASSRTGANSPLHF.

V is TRBV6-6 and J is TRBJ1-6; D gene uncertain. Deletions cut 6 bases from V and 7 bases from J, with 10 bases between. Per germline, CDR1 MNHNY and CDR2 SVGAGI (reference sequence). This CDR3 has 13 residues. The CDR3 DNA reads TGTGCCAGCAGCCCTTCACAGAATTCACCCCTCCACTTT. This translates into CASSPSQNSPLHF.

The chain combines TRBV19 with TRBJ2-2, with a tentative D call TRBD1 (6 bases). The CDR3 covers 13 residues. Trimming took 9 bases from V and 1 from J, leaving 9 bases between them. The germline gives CDR1 LNHDA, CDR2 SQIVND (reference sequence). In DNA, the CDR3 is TGTGCCAGCCCGGACAGGAACACCGGGGAGCTGTTTTTT. This sequence encodes CASPDRNTGELFF. Full variable domain (missing parts from reference TRBV19 and TRBJ2-2): DGGITQSPKYLFRKEGQNVTLSCEQNLNHDAMYWYRQDPGQGLRLIYYSQIVNDFQKGDIAEGYSVSREKKESFPLTVTSAQKNPTAFYLCASPDRNTGELFFGEGSRLTVL.

This clone was seen a handful of times. V is TRBV19 and J is TRBJ1-3; no definite D call. Trimming left V 5 bases short and J 0 bases short, with 20 bases between. Germline V gene sequence: CDR1 LNHDA, CDR2 SQIVND (reference sequence). This CDR3 is built from 18 residues. CDR3 in DNA: TGTGCCAGTAGTTCTCTTCCCCTTAACAGAACCTCTGGAAACACCATATATTTT. It is translated as CASSSLPLNRTSGNTIYF.

The CDR3 here is CASSPGHEQFF. DNA for the CDR3: TGTGCCAGCAGTCCGGGTCATGAGCAGTTCTTC. This chain uses TRBV6-6 with TRBJ2-1; unclear D gene. CDR3 length equals 11 residues. Trimming removed 5 bases from V and 8 bases from J, with 7 bases in between. Germline CDR1 reads MNHNY; CDR2 reads SVGAGI (reference sequence).

This clone was recorded only once. The CDR3 sequence is CASRLAGLDTQYF. The CDR3 nucleotides read TGTGCCAGCCGACTAGCGGGGTTAGATACGCAGTATTTT. This chain links TRBV28 with TRBJ2-3; TRBD2 aligns across 11 bases. V dropped 8 bases and J dropped 5; count of bases not matched to a gene: 3. CDR3 length: 13 amino acids. The germline gives CDR1 MDHEN, CDR2 SYDVKM.

In nucleotides, the CDR3 is TGTGCCAGCAGCCTGGGACTCACAAAGGGCGACGAGCAGTACTTC. This translates into CASSLGLTKGDEQYF. The chain is built from TRBV13 and TRBJ2-7, with D possibly matching TRBD2 (6 bases). This CDR3 spans 15 amino acids. Germline loops: CDR1 PRHDT, CDR2 FYEKMQ (reference sequence). V lost 5 bases and J 5 bases, leaving 19 bases between the germline ends.

Concerning this clone itself: Other DNA sequences in this sample translate to the same CDR3. The J gene is TRBJ1-1, the V gene TRBV5-1; D is undetermined. CDR1 is SGHRS, CDR2 YFSETQ, per germline. The CDR3 spans 14 residues. Trimming shortened V by 0 bases and J by 1 base, and 7 bases separated the two germline ends. DNA for the CDR3: TGCGCCAGCAGCTTGGTTCCGGGGAACACTGAAGCTTTCTTT. This encodes CASSLVPGNTEAFF.

The V and J genes are TRBV7-2 and TRBJ1-5; D possibly corresponds to TRBD1 (5 bases). Germline V CDR1 and CDR2: SGHTA, FQGNSA. The V end lost 6 bases, the J end lost 0 bases, and 9 bases lay between the germline ends. This CDR3 spans 14 amino acids. CDR3 in amino acids: CASSRGTSNQPQHF. The CDR3 DNA sequence: TGTGCCAGCAGTCGCGGGACTAGCAATCAGCCCCAGCATTTT.

The chain joins TRBV5-5 to TRBJ1-2; 8 positions agree with TRBD1. The CDR3 has 15 residues. Germline V gene lookup returns CDR1 SGHKS and CDR2 YYEKEE (reference sequence). The ends lost 0 bases at V and 4 bases at J; junction bases unmatched: 5. The CDR3 DNA reads TGTGCCAGCAGCTTGGCCGGACAGGGTGCCTATGGCTACACCTTC. Translating it yields CASSLAGQGAYGYTF.

This clone was observed a single time. This chain connects TRBV27 to TRBJ1-1; no clear D. Per germline, CDR1 MNHEY and CDR2 SMNVEV (reference sequence). The CDR3 has 16 amino acids. Trimming pared 1 base from V and 3 bases from J, leaving 15 bases between. In DNA form, the CDR3 reads TGTGCCAGCAGTTTATTAGCGCTGGCCGAGGACACTGAAGCTTTCTTT. Residues: CASSLLALAEDTEAFF.

The chain couples TRBV7-2 to TRBJ1-2; D is undetermined. Germline-derived CDR1 and CDR2 are SGHTA and FQGNSA. There are 13 residues in the CDR3. Between the trimmed V and J ends, which lost 5 bases and 5 bases, there was a span of 12 bases. The CDR3 is CASSAYREYGYTF. DNA of the CDR3: TGTGCCAGCAGCGCCTATCGGGAGTATGGCTACACCTTC.